This T cell receptor (beta chain) was identified during a study of cytomegalovirus exposure and HLA in healthy donors. Overall study: A prior study identified just under 120 million unique TCR beta sequences from 150 million to 200 million T cells.

Study-wide results and caveats: Researchers reported in a later analysis that a missense DCLRE1C variant was tied to TCR beta V- and J-gene trimming. A later analysis appeared to link common viral pathogens to several of the most significant clusters. The authors later found HLA-associated TCR beta chains more clonally expanded than equally common others.

Points on this clone: Its antigen is unknown.

Primers: 60 Vbeta forward and 13 Jbeta reverse. Repertoires were generated with immunoSEQ multiplex PCR, while TCRdb's copy carries only in-frame clones and drops some. This sample has about 140,000 clones, with around 78% found just once. The germline V gene has CDR1 SQVTM and CDR2 ANQGSEA. The V gene end was trimmed by 1 base and the J gene end by 5 bases; junction bases not matched to a gene: 13. The CDR3 is made up of 17 amino acids. The chain joins TRBV29-1 to TRBJ2-3; 9 bases are a match to TRBD2. The source is a man in his forties in good health and CMV-seronegative. Sequenced material: PBMCs. CDR3 nucleotides: TGCAGCGTTGAAGTACCCCTGGGTAGCGGGAGTTTAGATACGCAGTATTTT. Amino acid sequence: CSVEVPLGSGSLDTQYF.